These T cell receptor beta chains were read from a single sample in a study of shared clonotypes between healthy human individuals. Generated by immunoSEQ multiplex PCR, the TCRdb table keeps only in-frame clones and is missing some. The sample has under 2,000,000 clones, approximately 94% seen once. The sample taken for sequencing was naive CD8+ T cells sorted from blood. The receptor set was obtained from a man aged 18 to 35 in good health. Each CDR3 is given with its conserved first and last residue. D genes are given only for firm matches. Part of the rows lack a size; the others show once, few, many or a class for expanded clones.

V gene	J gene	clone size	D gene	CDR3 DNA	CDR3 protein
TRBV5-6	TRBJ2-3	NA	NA	TGTGCCAGCAGCTTGGAACAGGGAGTTACAGATACGCAGTATTTT	CASSLEQGVTDTQYF
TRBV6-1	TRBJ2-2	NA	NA	TGTGCCCTTTACTCGCGGGGTTTCACCGGGGAGCTGTTTTTT	CALYSRGFTGELFF
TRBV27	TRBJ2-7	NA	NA	TGTGCCAGCAGTGCCTCTGCGGGACAGCACTCCTACGAGCAGTACTTC	CASSASAGQHSYEQYF
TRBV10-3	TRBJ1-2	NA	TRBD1	TGTGCCATCAGCGGACAGGCCGAAGGGGGCTACACCTTC	CAISGQAEGGYTF
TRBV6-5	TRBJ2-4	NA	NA	TGTGCCAGCAGTTTCGGCCGGGGCATTCAGTACTTC	CASSFGRGIQYF
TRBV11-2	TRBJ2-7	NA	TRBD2	TGTGCCAGGGCGTCACTAGCGGGACCCGAGCAGTACTTC	CARASLAGPEQYF
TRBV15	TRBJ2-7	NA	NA	TGTGCCACCAGTGAAGATTGGGGGGCGCGGTCCTACGAGCAGTACTTC	CATSEDWGARSYEQYF
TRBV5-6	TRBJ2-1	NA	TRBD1	TGTGCCAGCAGCTGGGGTGGGACAGGGACGTTTGAGATCTTC	CASSWGGTGTFEIF
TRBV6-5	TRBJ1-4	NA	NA	TGTGCCAGCACAGAGACAGCTGAGGCAGAAAAACTGTTTTTT	CASTETAEAEKLFF
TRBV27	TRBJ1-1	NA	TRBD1	TGTGCCAGCAGTCTCACCCGGACAGGGAGGGCTGAAGCTTTCTTT	CASSLTRTGRAEAFF
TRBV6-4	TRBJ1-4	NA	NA	TGTGCCAGCAGTGAAGGGCGGGGCGTTAGTAATGAAAAACTGTTTTTT	CASSEGRGVSNEKLFF
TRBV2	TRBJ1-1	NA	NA	TGTGCCAGCAGTGAAGCGGGGCTCCCTGAAGCTTTCTTT	CASSEAGLPEAFF
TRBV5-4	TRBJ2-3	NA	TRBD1	TGTGCCAGCAGCTCCCCCGTGCAGGGGGTGAGTACAGATACGCAGTATTTT	CASSSPVQGVSTDTQYF
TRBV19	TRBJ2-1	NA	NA	TGTGCCAGTAGTATTACGGGGGTTTCCTACAATGAGCAGTTCTTC	CASSITGVSYNEQFF
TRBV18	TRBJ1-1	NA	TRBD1	TGTGCCAGCGCAGGGGGGGCAAACACTGAAGCTTTCTTT	CASAGGANTEAFF
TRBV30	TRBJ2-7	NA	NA	TGTGCCTGGAGTGTTCCATCCGGGACCCTAGAGTCCTACGAGCAGTACTTC	CAWSVPSGTLESYEQYF
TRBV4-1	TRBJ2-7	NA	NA	TGCGCCAGCAGCCAGGCCCCAGGGTTGAGCGAGCAGTACTTC	CASSQAPGLSEQYF
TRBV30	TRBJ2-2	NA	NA	TGCAATGAGAACGGGAGACGGGCGAACACCGGGGAGCTGTTTTTT	CNENGRRANTGELFF
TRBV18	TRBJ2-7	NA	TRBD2	TGTGCCAGCTCAGAGAGTGCGGGAGGGCCTGGCGAGCAGTACTTC	CASSESAGGPGEQYF
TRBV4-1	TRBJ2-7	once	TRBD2	TGCGCCAGCAGCCGCGGGAATAGCGGGAGCTCCTACGAGCAGTACTTC	CASSRGNSGSSYEQYF
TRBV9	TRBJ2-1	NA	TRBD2	TGTGCCAGCAGCGTAGAAGCGGGGGCCTACAATGAGCAGTTCTTC	CASSVEAGAYNEQFF
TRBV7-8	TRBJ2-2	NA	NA	TGTGCCAGCAGCTTAGCCCCTGTAGCGTCTCTCACCGGGGAGCTGTTTTTT	CASSLAPVASLTGELFF
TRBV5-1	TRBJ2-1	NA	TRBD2	TGCGCCAGCAGCCTACTAGCGGGAGGGGGCAATGAGCAGTTCTTC	CASSLLAGGGNEQFF
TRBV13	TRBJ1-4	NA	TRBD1	TGTGCCAGCAGCCCGACAGGGGGCGCGGGTGAAAAACTGTTTTTT	CASSPTGGAGEKLFF
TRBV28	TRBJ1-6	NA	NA	TGTGCCAGCAAAGGGCAGGGAGGCTCACCCCTCCACTTT	CASKGQGGSPLHF
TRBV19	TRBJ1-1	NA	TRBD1	TGTGCCAGTAGTGAATACAGGGGGCTGGGCACTGAAGCTTTCTTT	CASSEYRGLGTEAFF
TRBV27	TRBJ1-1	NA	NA	TGTGCCAGCAGTCCCGGACGGAGCACTGAAGCTTTCTTT	CASSPGRSTEAFF